This TCR beta chain stems from a study of blood T cell repertoires in COVID-19. Assay used: immunoSEQ multiplex PCR; TCRdb lists only in-frame clones, some missing. The sample includes 250,000 to 300,000 clones, around 78% of them seen just once. Germline loops: CDR1 PRHDT, CDR2 FYEKMQ (reference sequence). V gave up 4 bases and J gave up 2 bases, with 11 bases separating them. The CDR3 runs 14 residues. The chain joins TRBV13 to TRBJ2-5, with a weak D call TRBD2 (5 bases). The material sequenced was peripheral blood. The sequence came from a man in his 60s who had recovered from COVID-19. The CDR3 nucleotides are TGTGCCAGCAGCTCCCGACGGGAACAAGAGACCCAGTACTTC. As protein: CASSSRREQETQYF.